The T cell receptor beta chain under discussion was sequenced for a study of immune heterogeneity within non-small cell lung tumors (dated by TCRdb to the late 2010s). For the wider study: By histology, a few squamous cell carcinomas, fewer than twelve non-squamous carcinomas and 1 tumor not otherwise specified were included. For mutant peptides 8 to 11 amino acids long, netMHCpan-3.0 predicted neoantigen binding to the HLA alleles of each patient. To look at intratumoral immune heterogeneity, the study ran whole-exome sequencing, RNA-seq and TCR beta repertoire sequencing on several spatially distinct regions taken from every NSCLC tumor. TCR repertoire analysis included 57 tumor loci from around 15 patients, whereas transcriptome data included only around 44 loci from about 13 patients.

The germline V gene (reference sequence) gives CDR1 as DFQATT and CDR2 as SNEGSKA. The CDR3 numbers 15 residues from cysteine through phenylalanine. Only the CDR3 DNA stays, 45 bases, in frame from base 1. V loses 1 base at its end and J loses 1 base; junction bases beyond the gene matches: 6. By sample share, this clonotype is medium-sized (0.01 to 0.1%). Which antigen it targets is not known. Base quality data are lacking; no much larger clone is found one base away. Genomic DNA was extracted from bulk tumor tissue and used as the TCR template, and approximately 620 ng gDNA was amplified per sample. During surgery, several biopsies were collected from each primary tumor and placed as far from one another as possible within the tumor mass. The study cohort was described as untreated and was composed of newly diagnosed NSCLC cases undergoing curative surgery. Donors were some 15 newly diagnosed non-small cell lung cancer patients undergoing surgery with curative intent. A couple of independent pathologists reviewed the resected tumor masses. Sequencing was performed only on DNA and RNA samples of high quality.

The TCR beta CDR3 region was amplified with a multiplex PCR system whose first round of approximately 11 cycles used 32 V-gene forward primers and 13 J-gene reverse primers. The first PCR round was done with a QIAGEN Multiplex PCR Kit, and the primer sequences were filed in Chinese patent CN105087789A. Illumina universal primers were added in a second PCR round performed with the Phusion High-Fidelity PCR Kit. Sequencing of the TCR libraries was done on the Illumina HiSeq X Ten platform in paired-end mode with a 151 bp read length. The authors' pipeline ran thus. Reads lacking multiplex PCR primers were removed with Cutadapt, read pairs were merged with PEAR, and CDR3 regions were called with MiXCR default settings. Repertoire diversity was assessed by Shannon entropy, and clonality was calculated as one minus the Shannon entropy divided by the ln of the count of productive unique sequences. Clonotypes at a frequency of at least 0.5% were defined as dominant or high-frequency T-cell clones. In-frame beta chains were kept once TCRdb had trimmed the public reads at Q25 with fastp and called clones with MiXCR. Under each unique CDR3 protein, matching rows form one entry showing the most common genes and DNA. These V and J calls originate from TCRdb's pipeline instead of the authors' own analysis. Present in this sample are thousands of distinct CDR3 sequences, 20% to 25% of which were seen just once. The ten largest account for 8.6% of the sample.

Beyond this particular receptor, the publication reports: Within a patient, the same dominant CDR3B clonotypes appeared at multiple loci, but different tumor locations also contained unique high-frequency clones. Individual patients mostly had different high-frequency TCR beta clonotypes. Local tumor mutational burden and local T-cell repertoire clonality had a statistically significant but moderate positive correlation (R 0.3 to 0.35).

The chain joins TRBV20-1 to TRBJ2-7; 8 bases in the middle match TRBD1. The TCR sequence derives from a man between 65 and 79 years old with non-small cell lung cancer. The sequenced sample consisted of lung tumor tissue. The CDR3 loop reads CSARGVTGDSYEQYF. In nucleotide form, the sequence is TGCAGTGCTAGAGGGGTGACAGGGGATTCCTACGAGCAGTACTTC.